This TCR beta chain was sequenced during a study of early T cells in non-severe SARS-CoV-2 infection. Background on the study: Chains were not paired, and sequencing was done on bulk RNA from unsorted whole blood.

In its sample, this clonotype ranks as medium-sized (0.01 to 0.1%). The antigen is not known. TCRdb re-called the 5' RACE reads through MiXCR, storing one row per CDR3 protein. The data show about 35,000 distinct CDR3 sequences, with 6.3% seen just once and about 5.9% held by the top ten. Study outcomes and limitations: Matching results from VDJdb favored anti-spike CD8 responses, leaving private and CD4 specificities undetected.

The CDR3 consists of 16 residues. Germline CDR1 is SEHNR and CDR2 is FQNEAQ (reference sequence). Losses at the gene ends were 5 bases for V and 5 bases for J; bases not matched to a gene: 11. Sequencing was carried out using whole blood. V usage is TRBV7-9 and J usage is TRBJ2-5, with TRBD2 matching 10 bases. This clonotype was obtained from an adult who was a healthcare worker with PCR-confirmed SARS-CoV-2 infection or an uninfected control (not recorded which). The chain's CDR3 is CASSIPPGTSDETQYF. The CDR3 bases are TGTGCCAGCAGCATTCCCCCCGGGACTAGCGATGAGACCCAGTACTTC.